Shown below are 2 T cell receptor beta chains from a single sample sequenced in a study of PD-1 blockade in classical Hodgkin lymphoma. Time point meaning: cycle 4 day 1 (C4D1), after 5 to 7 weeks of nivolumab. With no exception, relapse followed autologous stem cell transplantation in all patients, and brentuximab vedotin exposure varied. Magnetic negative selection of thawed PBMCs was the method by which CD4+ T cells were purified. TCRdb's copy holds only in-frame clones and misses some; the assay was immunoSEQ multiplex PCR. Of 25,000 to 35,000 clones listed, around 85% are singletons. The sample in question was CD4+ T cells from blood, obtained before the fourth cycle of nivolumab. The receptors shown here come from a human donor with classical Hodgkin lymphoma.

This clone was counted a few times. The DNA for the CDR3 is TGTGCCAGCCAGGGGTTCGATGCGCAGTACTTC. This codes for CASQGFDAQYF. This chain uses TRBV28 with TRBJ2-7; maybe TRBD1 (6 bases). The germline V gene encodes CDR1 MDHEN and CDR2 SYDVKM. The CDR3 runs to 11 residues. V lost 8 bases, J lost 9 bases, and 14 bases lay in between. The whole variable domain, filled in from reference TRBV28 and TRBJ2-7, reads DVKVTQSSRYLVKRTGEKVFLECVQDMDHENMFWYRQDPGLGLRLIYFSYDVKMKEKGDIPEGYSVSREKKERFSLILESASTNQTSMYLCASQGFDAQYFGPGTRLTVT.

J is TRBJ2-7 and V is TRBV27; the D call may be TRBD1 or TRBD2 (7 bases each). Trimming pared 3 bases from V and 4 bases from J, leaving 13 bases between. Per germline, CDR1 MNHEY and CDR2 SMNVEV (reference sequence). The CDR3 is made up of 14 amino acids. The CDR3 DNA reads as TGTGCCAGCAGTTTTAGGCAGGGGGGGTACGAGCAGTACTTC. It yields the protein CASSFRQGGYEQYF.